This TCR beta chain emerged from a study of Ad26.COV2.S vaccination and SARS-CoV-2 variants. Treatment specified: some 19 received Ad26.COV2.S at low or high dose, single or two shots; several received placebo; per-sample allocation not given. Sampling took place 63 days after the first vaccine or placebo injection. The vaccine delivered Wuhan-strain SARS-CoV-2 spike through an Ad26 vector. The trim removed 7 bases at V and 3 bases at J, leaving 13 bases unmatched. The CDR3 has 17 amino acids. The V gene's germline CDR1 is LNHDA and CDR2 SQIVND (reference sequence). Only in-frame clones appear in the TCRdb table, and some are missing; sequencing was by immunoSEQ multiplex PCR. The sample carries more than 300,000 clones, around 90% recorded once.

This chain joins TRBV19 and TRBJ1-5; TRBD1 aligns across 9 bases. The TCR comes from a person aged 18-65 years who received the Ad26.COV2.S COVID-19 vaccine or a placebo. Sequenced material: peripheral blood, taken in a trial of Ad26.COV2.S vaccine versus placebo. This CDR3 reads CASKTQDRGYYNQPQHF. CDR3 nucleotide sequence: TGTGCCAGTAAAACCCAGGACAGGGGCTACTACAATCAGCCCCAGCATTTT.